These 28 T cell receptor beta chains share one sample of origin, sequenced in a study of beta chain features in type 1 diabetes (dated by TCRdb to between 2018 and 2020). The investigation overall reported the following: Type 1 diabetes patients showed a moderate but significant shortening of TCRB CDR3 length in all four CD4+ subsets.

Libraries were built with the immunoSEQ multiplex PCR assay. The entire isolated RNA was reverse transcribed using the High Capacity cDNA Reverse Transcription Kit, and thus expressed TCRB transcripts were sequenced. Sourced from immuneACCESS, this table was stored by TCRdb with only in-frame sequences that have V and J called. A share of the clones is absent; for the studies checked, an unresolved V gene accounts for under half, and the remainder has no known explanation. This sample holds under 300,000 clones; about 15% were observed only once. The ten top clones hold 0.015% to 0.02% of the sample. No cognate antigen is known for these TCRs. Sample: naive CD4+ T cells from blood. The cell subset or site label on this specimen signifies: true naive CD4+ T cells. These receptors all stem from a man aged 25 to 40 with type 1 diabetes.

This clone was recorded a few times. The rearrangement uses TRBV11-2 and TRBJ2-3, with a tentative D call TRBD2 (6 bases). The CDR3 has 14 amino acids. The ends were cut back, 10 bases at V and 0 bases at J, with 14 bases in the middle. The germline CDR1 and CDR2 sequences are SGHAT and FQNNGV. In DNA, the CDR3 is TGTGCCACCACCGCGGGGTCTAGCACAGATACGCAGTATTTT. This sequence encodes CATTAGSSTDTQYF.

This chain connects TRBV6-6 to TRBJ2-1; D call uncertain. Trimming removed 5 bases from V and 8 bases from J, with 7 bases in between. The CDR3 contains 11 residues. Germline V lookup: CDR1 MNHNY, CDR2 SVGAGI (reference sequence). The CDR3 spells CASSPLDEQFF. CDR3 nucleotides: TGTGCCAGCAGTCCCCTAGATGAGCAGTTCTTC.

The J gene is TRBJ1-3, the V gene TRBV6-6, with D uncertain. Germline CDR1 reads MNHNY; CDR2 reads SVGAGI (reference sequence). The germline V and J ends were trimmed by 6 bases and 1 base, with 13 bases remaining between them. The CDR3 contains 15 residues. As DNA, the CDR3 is TGTGCCAGCAGAAACAGCCCCTCATCTGGAAACACCATATATTTT. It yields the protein CASRNSPSSGNTIYF.

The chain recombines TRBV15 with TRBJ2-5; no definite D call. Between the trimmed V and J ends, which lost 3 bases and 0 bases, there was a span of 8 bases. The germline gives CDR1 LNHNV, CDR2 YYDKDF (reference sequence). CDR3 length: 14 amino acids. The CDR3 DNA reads TGTGCCACCAGCAGCTTGGGCAACCAAGAGACCCAGTACTTC. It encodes CATSSLGNQETQYF. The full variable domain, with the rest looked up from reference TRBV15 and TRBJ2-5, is DAMVIQNPRYQVTQFGKPVTLSCSQTLNHNVMYWYQQKSSQAPKLLFHYYDKDFNNEADTPDNFQSRRPNTSFCFLDIRSPGLGDTAMYLCATSSLGNQETQYFGPGTRLLVL.

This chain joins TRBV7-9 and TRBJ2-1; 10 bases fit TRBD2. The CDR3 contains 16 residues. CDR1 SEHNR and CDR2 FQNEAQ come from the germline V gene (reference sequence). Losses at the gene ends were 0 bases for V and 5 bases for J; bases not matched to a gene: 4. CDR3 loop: CASSLARLAGHNEQFF. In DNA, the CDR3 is TGTGCCAGCAGCTTAGCCCGACTAGCGGGCCACAATGAGCAGTTCTTC.

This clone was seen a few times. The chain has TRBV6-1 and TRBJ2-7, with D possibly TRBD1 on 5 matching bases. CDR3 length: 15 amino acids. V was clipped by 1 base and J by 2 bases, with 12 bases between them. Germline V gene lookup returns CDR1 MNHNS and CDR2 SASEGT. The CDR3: CASSEGRTPTYEQYF. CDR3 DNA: TGTGCCAGCAGTGAAGGTCGGACACCTACCTACGAGCAGTACTTC.

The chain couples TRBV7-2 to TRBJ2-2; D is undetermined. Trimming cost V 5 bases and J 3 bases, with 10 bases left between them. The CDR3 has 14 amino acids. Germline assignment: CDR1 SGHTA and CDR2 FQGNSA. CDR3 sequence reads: CASSPPVHTGELFF. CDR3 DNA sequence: TGTGCCAGCAGCCCACCGGTTCACACCGGGGAGCTGTTTTTT.

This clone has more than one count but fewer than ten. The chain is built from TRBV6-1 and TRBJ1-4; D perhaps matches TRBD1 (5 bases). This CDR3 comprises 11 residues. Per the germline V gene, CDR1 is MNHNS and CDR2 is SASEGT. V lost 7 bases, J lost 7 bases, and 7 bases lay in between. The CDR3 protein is CASTQGEKLFF. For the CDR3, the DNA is TGTGCCAGCACCCAGGGTGAAAAACTGTTTTTT.

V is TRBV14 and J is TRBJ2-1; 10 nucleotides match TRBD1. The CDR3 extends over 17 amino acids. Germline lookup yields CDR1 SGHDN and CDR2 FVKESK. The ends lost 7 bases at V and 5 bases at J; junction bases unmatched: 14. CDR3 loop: CASKGQIGTGENNEQFF. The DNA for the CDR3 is TGTGCCAGCAAGGGTCAAATCGGGACAGGGGAAAACAATGAGCAGTTCTTC.

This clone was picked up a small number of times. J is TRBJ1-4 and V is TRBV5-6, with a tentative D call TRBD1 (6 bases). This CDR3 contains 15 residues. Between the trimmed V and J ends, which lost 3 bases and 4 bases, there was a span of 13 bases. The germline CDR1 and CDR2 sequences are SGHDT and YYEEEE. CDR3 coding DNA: TGTGCCAGCAGCTCGACGGGGGGCATTAATGAAAAACTGTTTTTT. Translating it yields CASSSTGGINEKLFF.

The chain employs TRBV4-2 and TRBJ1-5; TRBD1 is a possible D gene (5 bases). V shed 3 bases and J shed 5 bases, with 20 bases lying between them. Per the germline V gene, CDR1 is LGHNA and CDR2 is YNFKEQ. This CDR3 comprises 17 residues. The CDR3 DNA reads TGTGCCAGCAGCCAGGCCCCGAGCCTAGGGGAGGATCAGCCCCAGCATTTT. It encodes CASSQAPSLGEDQPQHF.

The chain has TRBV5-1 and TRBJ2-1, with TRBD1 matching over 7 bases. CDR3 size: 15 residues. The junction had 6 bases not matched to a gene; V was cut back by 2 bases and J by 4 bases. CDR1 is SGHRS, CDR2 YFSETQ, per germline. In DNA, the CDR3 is TGCGCCAGCAGCTTAGGGGCAGGGGGTTACAATGAGCAGTTCTTC. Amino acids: CASSLGAGGYNEQFF.

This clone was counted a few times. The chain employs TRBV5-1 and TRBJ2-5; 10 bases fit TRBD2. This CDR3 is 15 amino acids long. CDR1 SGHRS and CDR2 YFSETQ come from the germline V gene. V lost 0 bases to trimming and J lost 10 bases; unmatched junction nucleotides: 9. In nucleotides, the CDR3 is TGCGCCAGCAGCTTGGAGGGGAGCGGGAGGGCGAGCCAGTACTTC. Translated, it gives CASSLEGSGRASQYF.

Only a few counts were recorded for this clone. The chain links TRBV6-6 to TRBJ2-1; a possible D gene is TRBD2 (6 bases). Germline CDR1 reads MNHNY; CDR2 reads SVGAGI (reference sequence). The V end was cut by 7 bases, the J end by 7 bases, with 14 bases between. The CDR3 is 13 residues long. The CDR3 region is CASTPGLVNEQFF. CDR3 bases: TGTGCCAGCACCCCGGGACTCGTTAATGAGCAGTTCTTC.

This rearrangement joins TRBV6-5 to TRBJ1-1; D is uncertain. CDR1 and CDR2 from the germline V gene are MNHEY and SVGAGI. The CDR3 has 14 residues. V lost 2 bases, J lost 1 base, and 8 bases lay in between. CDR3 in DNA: TGTGCCAGCAGTTACGGCGGGGAGAACACTGAAGCTTTCTTT. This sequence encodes CASSYGGENTEAFF.

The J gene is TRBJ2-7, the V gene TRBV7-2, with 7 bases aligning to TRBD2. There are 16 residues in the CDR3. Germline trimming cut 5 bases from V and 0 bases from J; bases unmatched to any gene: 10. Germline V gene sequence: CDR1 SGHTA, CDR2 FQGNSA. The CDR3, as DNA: TGTGCCAGCAGCCAGGCCCTAGCGGTTCGCTCCTACGAGCAGTACTTC. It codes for CASSQALAVRSYEQYF.

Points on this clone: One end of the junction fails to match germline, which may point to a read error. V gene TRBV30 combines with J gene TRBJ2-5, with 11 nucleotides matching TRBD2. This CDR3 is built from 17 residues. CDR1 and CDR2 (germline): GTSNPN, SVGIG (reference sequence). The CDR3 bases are TGTGCCTGGAGTGCCCTACTAGCGGGGGCCAACCAAGGGACCCAGTACTTC. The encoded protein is CAWSALLAGANQGTQYF.

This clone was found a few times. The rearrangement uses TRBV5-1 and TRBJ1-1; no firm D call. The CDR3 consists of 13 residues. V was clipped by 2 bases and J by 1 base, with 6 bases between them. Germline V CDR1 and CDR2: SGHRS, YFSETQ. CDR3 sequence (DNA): TGCGCCAGCAGCTTACGACAGAACACTGAAGCTTTCTTT. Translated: CASSLRQNTEAFF.

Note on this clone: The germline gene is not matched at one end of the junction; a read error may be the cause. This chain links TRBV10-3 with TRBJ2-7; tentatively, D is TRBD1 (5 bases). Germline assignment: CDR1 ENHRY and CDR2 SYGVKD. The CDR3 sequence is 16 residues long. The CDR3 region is CAISDSSRQGSYEQYF. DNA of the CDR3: TGTGCCATAAGTGATTCAAGCCGGCAGGGAAGTTACGAGCAGTACTTC.

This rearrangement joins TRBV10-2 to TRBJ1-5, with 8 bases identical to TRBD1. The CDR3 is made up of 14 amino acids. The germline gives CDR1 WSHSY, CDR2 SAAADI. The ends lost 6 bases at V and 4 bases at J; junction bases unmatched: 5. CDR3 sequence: CASRATGENQPQHF. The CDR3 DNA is TGCGCCAGCAGGGCGACAGGGGAAAATCAGCCCCAGCATTTT.

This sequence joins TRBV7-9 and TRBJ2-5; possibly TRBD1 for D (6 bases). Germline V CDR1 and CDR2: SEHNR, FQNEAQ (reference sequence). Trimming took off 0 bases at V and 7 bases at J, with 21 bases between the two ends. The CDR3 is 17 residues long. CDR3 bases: TGTGCCAGCAGCTTAGCGGCACCGGACAGCGCCGCAGGGACCCAGTACTTC. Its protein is CASSLAAPDSAAGTQYF.

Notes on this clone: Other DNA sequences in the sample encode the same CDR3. DNA of the CDR3: TGTGCCTGGAGCAGGGGGGATACGCAGTATTTT. Residues: CAWSRGDTQYF. The genes are TRBV30 and TRBJ2-3; 7 bases map to TRBD1. The CDR3 is 11 residues long. V lost 3 bases, J lost 6 bases, and 0 bases stayed unmatched. CDR1 is GTSNPN and CDR2 is SVGIG in the germline V gene (reference sequence).

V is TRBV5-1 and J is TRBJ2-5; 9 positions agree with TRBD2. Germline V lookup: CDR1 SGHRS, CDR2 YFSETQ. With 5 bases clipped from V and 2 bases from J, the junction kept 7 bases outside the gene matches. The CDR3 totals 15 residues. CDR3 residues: CASRELSGGQETQYF. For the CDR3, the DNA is TGCGCCAGCAGGGAACTTAGCGGGGGTCAAGAGACCCAGTACTTC.

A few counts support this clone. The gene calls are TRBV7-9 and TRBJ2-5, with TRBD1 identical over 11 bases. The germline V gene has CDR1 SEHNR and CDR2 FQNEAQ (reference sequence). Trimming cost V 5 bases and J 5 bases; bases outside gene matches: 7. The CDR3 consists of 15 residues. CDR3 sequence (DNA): TGTGCCAGCAGCCGAGGGGACAGGGGGGATGAGACCCAGTACTTC. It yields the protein CASSRGDRGDETQYF.

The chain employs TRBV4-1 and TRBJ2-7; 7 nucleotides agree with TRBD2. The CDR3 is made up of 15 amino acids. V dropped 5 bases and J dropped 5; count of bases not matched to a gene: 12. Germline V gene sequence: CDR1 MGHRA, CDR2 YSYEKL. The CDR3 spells CASSKGGRRGDEQYF. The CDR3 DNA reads TGCGCCAGCAGCAAAGGCGGGAGAAGAGGGGACGAGCAGTACTTC.

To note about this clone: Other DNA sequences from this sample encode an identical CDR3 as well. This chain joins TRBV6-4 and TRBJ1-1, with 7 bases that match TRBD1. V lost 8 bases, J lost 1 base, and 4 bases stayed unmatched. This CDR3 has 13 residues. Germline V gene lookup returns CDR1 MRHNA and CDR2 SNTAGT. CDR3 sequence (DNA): TGTGCCAGCTCAGACAGGGAGAACACTGAAGCTTTCTTT. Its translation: CASSDRENTEAFF.

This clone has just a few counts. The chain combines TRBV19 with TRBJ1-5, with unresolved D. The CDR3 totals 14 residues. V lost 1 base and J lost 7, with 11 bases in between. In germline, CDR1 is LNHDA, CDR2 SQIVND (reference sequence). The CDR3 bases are TGTGCCAGTAGTATAGCGGGTGACCCCCAGCCCCAGCATTTT. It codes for CASSIAGDPQPQHF.

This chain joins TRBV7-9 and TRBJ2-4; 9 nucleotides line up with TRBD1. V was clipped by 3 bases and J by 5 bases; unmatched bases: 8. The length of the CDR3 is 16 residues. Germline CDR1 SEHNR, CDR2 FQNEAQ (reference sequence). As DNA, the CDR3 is TGTGCCAGCAGCTTTGGGGGACAGGGTGCTCAAAACATTCAGTACTTC. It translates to CASSFGGQGAQNIQYF.